This T cell receptor beta chain was documented in a study of beta chain features in type 1 diabetes. Overall study findings and caveats: Shorter TCRB CDR3s, moderately but significantly so, were found in Type 1 diabetes patients in all four CD4+ subsets. A closer apparent resemblance between naive, central memory and Treg TCRB repertoires was seen in patients than in healthy donors. A potential influence of HLA type upon TCRB rearrangement remained unresolved herein.

This clone came up a few times. As yet, its antigen is unknown. Sorting with CD45RO/CCR7/CD25/CD127/CD95/CD27 yielded naive, central memory, regulatory and stem-like memory CD4+ cells. TCRB transcripts that were expressed got sequenced, as all of the isolated RNA had been reverse transcribed. This table comes from immunoSEQ multiplex PCR, and its TCRdb copy is limited to in-frame clones, with some not included. The profile covers fewer than 350,000 clones, with around 16% appearing a single time and about 0.014% taken by the ten largest. Unmatched junction bases numbered 1, after V lost 2 bases and J lost 2 bases. CDR3 length: 16 residues. Germline CDR1 reads SGDLS; CDR2 reads YYNGEE.

The rearrangement joins TRBV9 to TRBJ2-3; 14 bases agree with TRBD2. The clonotype comes from a man in his late teens or twenties with type 1 diabetes. Sample: naive CD4+ T cells from blood. The CDR3 nucleotides read TGTGCCAGCAGCGTGGGACTAGCGGGGGCCACAGATACGCAGTATTTT. This translates into CASSVGLAGATDTQYF.